A single sample is the source of the 23 T cell receptor beta chains below, sequenced in a study of blood T cells in healthy people across ages. A J-beta primer mix and a sample-barcoded 5' primer were used in a second PCR of roughly 6 to 12 cycles. Using its own MiXCR run on the 5' RACE reads, TCRdb lists one record per CDR3 protein. The sample has about 1,400,000 distinct CDR3 sequences, approximately 59% seen once. The source material was blood. The source is a young man in good health.

V and J are TRBV29-1 and TRBJ2-2; 9 bases align to TRBD1. The junction had 10 bases not matched to a gene; V was cut back by 7 bases and J by 4 bases. CDR1 is SQVTM, CDR2 ANQGSEA, per germline. This CDR3 has 15 amino acids. In nucleotides, the CDR3 is TGCAGCGGAGGGACAGGGAAAAAAACCACCGGGGAGCTGTTTTTT. It codes for CSGGTGKKTTGELFF.

The chain couples TRBV3-1 to TRBJ1-2; D ambiguous. The germline V and J ends were trimmed by 0 bases and 6 bases, with 14 bases remaining between them. The CDR3 is made up of 15 amino acids. Germline-derived CDR1 and CDR2 are LGHDT and YNNKEL (reference sequence). CDR3 loop: CASSQDPALRNGYTF. Written as DNA, the CDR3 is TGTGCCAGCAGCCAAGATCCGGCACTTAGGAATGGCTACACCTTC.

Comments on this clonotype: At one end, the junction sequence differs from germline, possibly due to a read error. The CDR3 DNA follows: TGTGCCAGCAGCCTAGACCCGCCCGGGCGAACGGATGAGCAGTTCTTC. Amino acid sequence: CASSLDPPGRTDEQFF. This rearrangement joins TRBV11-3 to TRBJ2-1, with D unresolved. Germline CDR1 reads SGHNT; CDR2 reads YENEEA. This CDR3 comprises 16 residues.

This chain uses TRBV28 with TRBJ1-1; no definite D call. The CDR3 length is 15 residues. V was shortened by 3 bases and J by 1 base, with 12 bases between the two germline ends. The germline gives CDR1 MDHEN, CDR2 SYDVKM. The CDR3 sequence: CASSFRTAPNTEAFF. The CDR3 DNA reads as TGTGCCAGCAGTTTTAGAACAGCTCCGAACACTGAAGCTTTCTTT.

The chain joins TRBV7-2 to TRBJ1-6, with 7 bases identical to TRBD1. The ends lost 3 bases at V and 7 bases at J; junction bases unmatched: 9. Germline V gene lookup returns CDR1 SGHTA and CDR2 FQGNSA. The CDR3 length is 16 residues. This CDR3 reads CASSFRPDRTNSPLHF. In DNA, the CDR3 is TGTGCCAGCAGCTTTCGACCGGACAGGACGAATTCACCCCTCCACTTT.

The rearrangement joins TRBV5-5 to TRBJ2-5; 12 bases match TRBD1. The trim removed 3 bases at V and 5 bases at J, leaving 8 bases unmatched. The CDR3 spans 16 residues. Germline CDR1 and CDR2: SGHKS and YYEKEE (reference sequence). CDR3 sequence reads: CASSSRDRGPEETQYF. CDR3 nucleotides: TGTGCCAGCAGCTCTAGGGACAGGGGGCCCGAGGAGACCCAGTACTTC.

There are many counts of this clonotype. The chain couples TRBV4-2 to TRBJ2-1, with D uncertain. Germline CDR1 is LGHNA and CDR2 is YNFKEQ. With 4 bases removed from V and 0 bases from J, the gap between germline ends came to 10 bases. The CDR3 consists of 15 residues. CDR3 protein: CASSPSVSSYNEQFF. Written as DNA, the CDR3 is TGTGCCAGCAGCCCGAGCGTCAGCTCCTACAATGAGCAGTTCTTC.

The rearrangement joins TRBV4-3 to TRBJ2-7, with D possibly TRBD2 on 5 matching bases. The length of the CDR3 is 15 residues. V was clipped by 2 bases and J by 4 bases, with 15 bases between them. Germline V lookup: CDR1 LGHNA, CDR2 YSLEER. The CDR3 coding sequence is TGCGCCAGCAGCCAAAGAAGCGGCAGAGAGTACGAGCAGTACTTC. Translated: CASSQRSGREYEQYF.

The gene calls are TRBV11-1 and TRBJ2-1; D may correspond to TRBD1 or TRBD2 (6 bases each). V dropped 4 bases and J dropped 5 bases, with 15 bases sitting between them. CDR1 is SGHAT and CDR2 is FQDESV in the germline V gene (reference sequence). The CDR3 length is 15 residues. CDR3 DNA: TGTGCCAGCAGCTCCCAACGGGGGCGGCACAATGAGCAGTTCTTC. As protein: CASSSQRGRHNEQFF.

The chain employs TRBV7-9 and TRBJ1-1, with D perhaps TRBD1 (5 bases). Trimming left V 3 bases short and J 5 bases short, with 10 bases between. The CDR3 covers 13 residues. Germline CDR1 is SEHNR and CDR2 is FQNEAQ (reference sequence). The CDR3 DNA is TGTGCCAGCAGCTTCGGGGCGAGGACTGAAGCTTTCTTT. It translates to CASSFGARTEAFF.

The CDR3 sequence is CASSPITGDQPQHF. DNA for the CDR3: TGTGCCAGCAGTCCCATTACAGGGGACCAGCCCCAGCATTTT. The chain uses TRBV6-6 and TRBJ1-5; TRBD1 matches 7 bases. The CDR3 runs to 14 residues. V shed 5 bases, J shed 7 bases, and the junction held 8 bases outside the gene matches. Germline assignment: CDR1 MNHNY and CDR2 SVGAGI (reference sequence).

This clonotype was counted between two and nine times. This chain uses TRBV29-1 with TRBJ1-2; D call uncertain. Trimming cost V 7 bases and J 0 bases, with 15 bases left between them. CDR1 is SQVTM, CDR2 ANQGSEA, per germline. This CDR3 comprises 14 residues. CDR3 sequence: CSGGKLGANYGYTF. In nucleotides, the CDR3 is TGCAGCGGGGGAAAACTGGGAGCTAACTATGGCTACACCTTC. The whole variable domain, filled in from reference TRBV29-1 and TRBJ1-2, reads SAVISQKPSRDICQRGTSLTIQCQVDSQVTMMFWYRQQPGQSLTLIATANQGSEATYESGFVIDKFPISRPNLTFSTLTVSNMSPEDSSIYLCSGGKLGANYGYTFGSGTRLTVV.

This clonotype was counted many times. This sequence joins TRBV4-3 and TRBJ2-7; unclear D gene. From germline, CDR1 is LGHNA and CDR2 YSLEER. Trimming cost V 0 bases and J 7 bases, with 13 bases left between them. The CDR3 runs to 14 residues. For the CDR3, the DNA is TGCGCCAGCAGCCAAGATGATTCCGGCCTTGAGCAGTACTTC. This sequence encodes CASSQDDSGLEQYF.

This clonotype was counted between two and nine times. CDR3 in DNA: TGTGCCAGCAGCTTGGCCGGGACAGGGAAAGGCTACACCTTC. Residues: CASSLAGTGKGYTF. The chain joins TRBV7-9 to TRBJ1-2; 9 bases align to TRBD1. CDR3 length equals 14 residues. CDR1 is SEHNR and CDR2 is FQNEAQ in the germline V gene (reference sequence). V lost 3 bases, J lost 8 bases, and 7 bases stayed unmatched. The full variable domain, its missing parts supplied by reference TRBV7-9 and TRBJ1-2, is DTGVSQNPRHKITKRGQNVTFRCDPISEHNRLYWYRQTLGQGPEFLTYFQNEAQLEKSRLLSDRFSAERPKGSFSTLEIQRTEQGDSAMYLCASSLAGTGKGYTFGSGTRLTVV.

The chain employs TRBV15 and TRBJ1-6; TRBD1 might be the D (5 bases). The CDR3 loop spans 14 amino acids. V lost 4 bases and J 6 bases, leaving 10 bases between the germline ends. Germline V gives CDR1 LNHNV, CDR2 YYDKDF (reference sequence). CDR3 DNA sequence: TGTGCCACCAGCATAAGGGGCGCTAATTCACCCCTCCACTTT. Translation: CATSIRGANSPLHF.

CDR3 residues: CASSYTGTGPTGELFF. Here the CDR3 DNA reads TGTGCCAGCAGTTATACCGGGACAGGGCCCACCGGGGAGCTGTTTTTT. The gene calls are TRBV6-5 and TRBJ2-2, with 9 bases matching TRBD1. The CDR3 totals 16 residues. Germline trimming cut 3 bases from V and 4 bases from J; bases unmatched to any gene: 6. Per the germline V gene, CDR1 is MNHEY and CDR2 is SVGAGI.

The rearrangement joins TRBV7-2 to TRBJ2-3; D possibly corresponds to TRBD2 (7 bases). Germline V gene lookup returns CDR1 SGHTA and CDR2 FQGNSA. Trimming shortened V by 3 bases and J by 4 bases, and 23 bases separated the two germline ends. This CDR3 has 18 residues. The CDR3 reads CASSFGGLARLAPDTQYF. DNA for the CDR3: TGTGCCAGCAGCTTCGGGGGCTTAGCCCGACTAGCCCCAGATACGCAGTATTTT.

The rearrangement links TRBV12-3 or TRBV12-4 to TRBJ2-7; D is uncertain. This CDR3 comprises 12 residues. V dropped 6 bases and J dropped 6 bases, with 12 bases sitting between them. The CDR3 DNA follows: TGTGCCAGCAGATCCCGGGTCTCCGAGCAGTACTTC. Its translation: CASRSRVSEQYF.

The sample holds one count of this clonotype. The chain uses TRBV20-1 and TRBJ2-5; 7 bases map to TRBD2. The CDR3 is made up of 13 amino acids. V lost 6 bases, J lost 11 bases, and 15 bases stayed unmatched. From germline, CDR1 is DFQATT and CDR2 SNEGSKA (reference sequence). This CDR3 is CSAGGTSYNEQYF. The CDR3, as DNA: TGCAGTGCGGGGGGGACCTCTTACAATGAGCAGTACTTC.

The rearrangement joins TRBV12-3 or TRBV12-4 to TRBJ2-3, with TRBD2 matching 16 bases. The CDR3 has 19 amino acids. The V segment lost 5 bases and the J segment 1 base; nucleotides outside the gene matches: 9. The DNA for the CDR3 is TGTGCCAGCAGTCCAACGGGACTAGCGGGGGGGGCTGGCACAGATACGCAGTATTTT. Its translation: CASSPTGLAGGAGTDTQYF.

The chain has TRBV7-9 and TRBJ1-2; D not resolved. V dropped 4 bases and J dropped 0 bases, with 12 bases sitting between them. The CDR3 sequence is 15 residues long. Germline lookup yields CDR1 SEHNR and CDR2 FQNEAQ (reference sequence). The DNA for the CDR3 is TGTGCCAGCAGCTCCCCTTTGGACGCTAACTATGGCTACACCTTC. Protein sequence: CASSSPLDANYGYTF.

This clonotype appeared once. The genes are TRBV6-1 and TRBJ2-1; 9 bases agree with TRBD2. This CDR3 has 16 residues. CDR1 is MNHNS and CDR2 is SASEGT in the germline V gene. V lost 4 bases, J lost 4 bases, and 8 bases stayed unmatched. The CDR3 loop is CASSVLAGETYNEQFF. CDR3 bases: TGTGCCAGCAGTGTATTAGCGGGAGAAACTTACAATGAGCAGTTCTTC.

The genes are TRBV4-1 and TRBJ2-7; TRBD2 aligns across 9 bases. With V trimmed by 4 bases and J by 7 bases, 8 bases remained unmatched. CDR1 MGHRA and CDR2 YSYEKL come from the germline V gene. This CDR3 is 14 amino acids long. The chain's CDR3 is CASSLQASGDEQYF. The DNA for the CDR3 is TGCGCCAGCAGCCTTCAGGCTAGCGGGGATGAGCAGTACTTC.